This T cell receptor beta chain originates from a study of T-cell reconstitution after alpha-beta-depleted transplantation in children. This clonotype showed up many times. As it was prepared, the TCRbeta library received unique molecular identifiers. MiXCR, run by TCRdb on the PCR reads, gives a single entry per CDR3 protein. The sample contains around 70,000 distinct CDR3 sequences, approximately 10% of which appear only once. Germline CDR1 reads SGHRS; CDR2 reads YFSETQ. The CDR3 contains 15 residues. After removal of 4 bases from V and 2 bases from J, the junction contained 7 bases not matched to a gene.

The material was PBMCs, obtained before TCRalphabeta/CD19-depleted stem cell transplant. The chain uses TRBV5-1 and TRBJ1-1; 8 positions match TRBD1. The clonotype was recovered from a boy younger than 18 with acute myeloid leukemia, due to receive a stem cell transplant. CDR3 bases: TGCGCCAGCAGCGTCGGCGGGACAGGTAACACTGAAGCTTTCTTT. Its protein is CASSVGGTGNTEAFF.